The source of this T cell receptor beta chain is a study of blood T cell repertoires in COVID-19. Overall study context: The study drew acute and convalescent COVID-19 samples from the United States, Italy and Spain. PBMCs, B-cell-depleted T cells, or T cells provided the cDNA or gDNA that made up the material.

CDR1 and CDR2 (germline): SQVTM, ANQGSEA. This CDR3 comprises 14 residues. The V gene end was trimmed by 5 bases and the J gene end by 3 bases; junction bases not matched to a gene: 5. Original methodology: Scientists estimated how many nucleated cells there were by amplifying reference gene primers. Using immunoSEQ multiplex PCR, the repertoire was profiled, and TCRdb retains in-frame clones only, with some absent. V and J calls and clone size come straight from that table; D and trimming were deduced from the DNA. The profile shows 250,000 or so clones, 70% to 90% of them singletons. This sequence originates from a young man with active or convalescent COVID-19. This chain uses TRBV29-1 with TRBJ2-2; 8 bases are shared with TRBD2. The material sequenced was peripheral blood. CDR3 sequence: CSVPRAGDTGELFF. CDR3 DNA sequence: TGCAGCGTTCCAAGAGCGGGAGACACCGGGGAGCTGTTTTTT.